What follows are 23 T cell receptor beta chains derived from one specimen sequenced in a study of blood T cell repertoires in COVID-19 (dated by TCRdb to about 2020). Library prep was done by the immunoSEQ multiplex PCR assay. The clones in this table, taken by TCRdb from immuneACCESS, are in-frame only. Not every clone is retained; where verified, under half of the shortfall comes from an unresolved V gene, and the cause of the rest is unknown. This sample gives some 360,000 clones in total; around nine tenths of them show up just once. 1% of the sample is in the top ten clones. Sequenced sample: PBMCs or T cells enriched from blood (not recorded which). Receptor source: a woman aged 25 to 45 who had been exposed to COVID-19.

J is TRBJ2-1 and V is TRBV10-1; the match to TRBD2 covers 9 bases. Germline CDR1 is WNHNN and CDR2 is SYGVQD (reference sequence). The V and J ends lost 3 bases and 8 bases, in that order; junction bases with no gene match: 11. This CDR3 comprises 16 residues. This CDR3 is CASSESRLAGLDEQFF. The CDR3 region has the DNA TGCGCCAGCAGTGAAAGTCGTCTAGCGGGACTGGATGAGCAGTTCTTC.

CDR3 nucleotide sequence: TGCGCCAGCAGTGAGCCACAGGGAACCTATAATTCACCCCTCCACTTT. Amino acids: CASSEPQGTYNSPLHF. The gene calls are TRBV10-2 and TRBJ1-6; possibly TRBD1 for D (6 bases). The CDR3 loop spans 16 amino acids. Germline CDR1 WSHSY, CDR2 SAAADI. Trimming removed 2 bases at V and 2 bases at J, with 10 bases between.

A word on this clone: Other DNA sequences in this sample translate to the same CDR3. The chain is built from TRBV12-3 or TRBV12-4 and TRBJ1-5; D may be TRBD1 (5 bases). The length of the CDR3 is 12 residues. V was shortened by 3 bases and J by 7 bases, with 7 bases between the two germline ends. CDR3: CASSFGGQPQHF. The CDR3 DNA sequence: TGTGCCAGCAGTTTCGGGGGGCAGCCCCAGCATTTT.

This chain connects TRBV19 to TRBJ2-1; D gene ambiguous. Looked up from germline, CDR1 is LNHDA and CDR2 is SQIVND (reference sequence). V was shortened by 6 bases and J by 5 bases, with 11 bases between the two germline ends. The CDR3 spans 13 residues. Here the CDR3 reads CASSLQAHNEQFF. In nucleotides, the CDR3 is TGTGCCAGTAGCCTGCAGGCCCACAATGAGCAGTTCTTC.

V is TRBV6-5 and J is TRBJ1-2; D is unclear. Germline V lookup: CDR1 MNHEY, CDR2 SVGAGI. With 7 bases removed from V and 2 bases from J, the gap between germline ends came to 8 bases. The CDR3 consists of 12 residues. For the CDR3, the DNA is TGTGCCAGCAATCAGCGGAACTATGGCTACACCTTC. Encoded protein: CASNQRNYGYTF.

The chain carries TRBV6-5 and TRBJ2-1; TRBD2 agrees at 9 bases. Germline V CDR1 and CDR2: MNHEY, SVGAGI. The CDR3 is 15 amino acids. The V segment lost 7 bases and the J segment 8 bases; nucleotides outside the gene matches: 12. The CDR3 here is CASTPYPGLAHEQFF. The CDR3 region has the DNA TGTGCCAGCACTCCTTATCCGGGACTAGCACATGAGCAGTTCTTC.

This chain uses TRBV7-7 with TRBJ2-1; a possible D gene is TRBD1 (5 bases). The CDR3 runs 13 residues. Germline CDR1 and CDR2: SSHAT and FNYEAQ (reference sequence). Trimming left V 5 bases short and J 7 bases short, with 12 bases between. The CDR3 DNA sequence: TGTGCCAGCAGCCTAGGGGCCTTGAATGAGCAGTTCTTC. This codes for CASSLGALNEQFF.

On this clone: This same CDR3 is encoded by further DNA sequences in the sample. This chain connects TRBV18 to TRBJ2-6; no clear D gene. Trimming removed 3 bases from V and 0 bases from J, with 6 bases in between. The CDR3 runs to 15 residues. The germline V gene encodes CDR1 KGHSH and CDR2 LQKENI. As DNA, the CDR3 is TGTGCCAGCTCACCCCCCAGCTCTGGGGCCAACGTCCTGACTTTC. It specifies CASSPPSSGANVLTF.

The chain is built from TRBV7-3 and TRBJ1-1; D might be TRBD1 (6 bases). There are 15 residues in the CDR3. V lost 5 bases and J 1 base, leaving 14 bases between the germline ends. The germline gives CDR1 SGHTA, CDR2 FQGTGA. CDR3 residues: CASSTVAGANTEAFF. Written as DNA, the CDR3 is TGTGCCAGCAGCACCGTCGCGGGGGCGAACACTGAAGCTTTCTTT.

This clone is a singleton in its sample. CDR3 sequence reads: CASRLGQGALEQYF. The DNA of the CDR3 is TGTGCCAGCAGGCTGGGACAGGGGGCGCTGGAGCAGTACTTC. This chain links TRBV11-2 with TRBJ2-7; TRBD1 matches at 12 bases. V gave up 6 bases and J gave up 7 bases; unmatched junction bases: 7. This CDR3 has 14 residues. Germline lookup yields CDR1 SGHAT and CDR2 FQNNGV.

The rearrangement joins TRBV6-5 to TRBJ1-1; 7 bases line up with TRBD1. This CDR3 has 14 residues. The germline V gene encodes CDR1 MNHEY and CDR2 SVGAGI. Losses at the gene ends were 2 bases for V and 11 bases for J; bases not matched to a gene: 11. The DNA of the CDR3 is TGTGCCAGCAGTTACGTGTCAGGGGGTGAGGATGCTTTCTTT. It translates to CASSYVSGGEDAFF.

For this clone: The sample contains more than one DNA sequence encoding this CDR3. This chain uses TRBV19 with TRBJ1-2; D is ambiguous. Germline CDR1 reads LNHDA; CDR2 reads SQIVND (reference sequence). CDR3 length: 13 amino acids. V dropped 4 bases and J dropped 2 bases, with 8 bases sitting between them. CDR3 amino acids: CASSRTGNYGYTF. The CDR3 DNA reads TGTGCCAGTAGTAGGACGGGAAACTATGGCTACACCTTC.

This clone was picked up one time. This sequence joins TRBV19 and TRBJ2-1; 8 bases fit TRBD2. There are 15 residues in the CDR3. Germline assignment: CDR1 LNHDA and CDR2 SQIVND (reference sequence). Trimming cost V 6 bases and J 5 bases; bases outside gene matches: 9. The CDR3 region is CASREWRGDDNEQFF. The CDR3 DNA sequence: TGTGCCAGTAGGGAGTGGCGGGGGGACGACAATGAGCAGTTCTTC.

The V and J genes are TRBV18 and TRBJ1-2; no reliable D call. The CDR3 loop spans 13 amino acids. Germline CDR1 reads KGHSH; CDR2 reads LQKENI. V was clipped by 0 bases and J by 8 bases, with 10 bases between them. The chain's CDR3 is CASSPPTGGGYTF. CDR3 in DNA: TGTGCCAGCTCACCACCGACCGGAGGAGGCTACACCTTC.

The J gene is TRBJ2-3, the V gene TRBV2, with 11 bases lining up with TRBD2. Germline assignment: CDR1 SNHLY and CDR2 FYNNEI. The CDR3 loop spans 15 amino acids. Unmatched junction bases numbered 8, after V lost 6 bases and J lost 6 bases. The CDR3 region has the DNA TGTGCCAGCAGCCTACTAGCGGGAGATTCCGATACGCAGTATTTT. Protein: CASSLLAGDSDTQYF. The full variable domain, rest sourced from reference TRBV2 and TRBJ2-3, is EPEVTQTPSHQVTQMGQEVILRCVPISNHLYFYWYRQILGQKVEFLVSFYNNEISEKSEIFDDQFSVERPDGSNFTLKIRSTKLEDSAMYFCASSLLAGDSDTQYFGPGTRLTVL.

This chain uses TRBV7-8 with TRBJ2-7, with 14 nucleotides matching TRBD2. Germline V gene data show CDR1 as SGHVS and CDR2 as FQNEAQ. With 4 bases clipped from V and 3 bases from J, the junction kept 8 bases outside the gene matches. The CDR3 contains 17 residues. The CDR3 nucleotides are TGTGCCAGCAGCTCACCAGGACTAGCGGGAGGTTACTACGAGCAGTACTTC. Translating gives CASSSPGLAGGYYEQYF.

The J gene is TRBJ2-7, the V gene TRBV9; 8 positions agree with TRBD2. Germline V gene sequence: CDR1 SGDLS, CDR2 YYNGEE. This CDR3 spans 14 amino acids. V lost 0 bases and J lost 5; bases outside the gene matches: 4. The CDR3 is CASSVGAGVDEQYF. CDR3 bases: TGTGCCAGCAGCGTAGGAGCGGGAGTCGACGAGCAGTACTTC.

The chain recombines TRBV6-1 with TRBJ2-1, with 8 bases matching TRBD2. The length of the CDR3 is 16 residues. Germline CDR1 MNHNS, CDR2 SASEGT. V shed 4 bases, J shed 0 bases, and the junction held 5 bases outside the gene matches. The CDR3 loop reads CASSGPSGSSYNEQFF. As DNA, the CDR3 is TGTGCCAGCAGTGGACCTAGCGGGTCCTCCTACAATGAGCAGTTCTTC.

The chain has TRBV28 and TRBJ2-5, with TRBD2 matching 9 bases. J gave up 5 bases and V 6 bases, and 10 bases lay outside the gene matches. Germline CDR1 MDHEN, CDR2 SYDVKM. The CDR3 runs 15 residues. CDR3 nucleotides: TGTGCCAGCAGCTTGACTGGCGGGAGGGCGGAGACCCAGTACTTC. This encodes CASSLTGGRAETQYF.

The rearrangement uses TRBV10-1 and TRBJ1-1; D is undetermined. CDR1 WNHNN and CDR2 SYGVQD come from the germline V gene (reference sequence). The CDR3 length is 13 residues. The V end was cut by 6 bases, the J end by 1 base, with 9 bases between. The CDR3 region has the DNA TGCGCCAGCAGCCCCCGGGGGAACACTGAAGCTTTCTTT. Amino acids: CASSPRGNTEAFF.

The J gene is TRBJ2-7, the V gene TRBV19; 7 bases are a match to TRBD2. The ends lost 4 bases at V and 1 base at J; junction bases unmatched: 4. Germline V lookup: CDR1 LNHDA, CDR2 SQIVND (reference sequence). The CDR3 covers 14 residues. The CDR3 region is CASSSLAASYEQYF. Written as DNA, the CDR3 is TGTGCCAGTAGTAGCCTAGCGGCTTCCTACGAGCAGTACTTC.

This sequence joins TRBV19 and TRBJ2-2; 7 bases map to TRBD2. With 1 base clipped from V and 6 bases from J, the junction kept 11 bases outside the gene matches. Germline V gene lookup returns CDR1 LNHDA and CDR2 SQIVND (reference sequence). This CDR3 comprises 17 residues. CDR3 region: CASSIVPGLVGAGELFF. The CDR3 DNA reads TGTGCCAGTAGTATAGTCCCCGGACTAGTTGGGGCCGGGGAGCTGTTTTTT.

The V and J genes are TRBV6-4 and TRBJ2-1; 12 nucleotides line up with TRBD1. Germline values: CDR1 MRHNA, CDR2 SNTAGT. V gave up 4 bases and J gave up 13 bases; unmatched junction bases: 14. This CDR3 comprises 16 residues. The CDR3 loop reads CASSAPGQGASGGQFF. CDR3 DNA sequence: TGTGCCAGCAGTGCACCGGGACAGGGGGCATCCGGCGGACAGTTCTTC.